This TCR beta chain was retrieved from a study of cytomegalovirus exposure and HLA in healthy donors. Germline V gene sequence: CDR1 SGHRS, CDR2 YFSETQ. The V end was cut by 7 bases, the J end by 4 bases, with 17 bases between. This CDR3 has 14 amino acids. The repertoire was sequenced with immunoSEQ multiplex PCR; TCRdb's copy has only in-frame clones and lacks some. The sample carries 90,000 to 100,000 clones, approximately 90% recorded once. Sequencing used PBMCs. The TCR originated in a woman in her 30s in good health and CMV-seronegative. This sequence joins TRBV5-1 and TRBJ1-1; D is ambiguous. This chain's CDR3 is CASSPYGSGTEAFF. In DNA, the CDR3 is TGCGCCAGCTCCCCTTATGGGTCGGGCACTGAAGCTTTCTTT.